Listed below are T cell receptor beta chains from one sample, sequenced in a study of T-cell memory formation after mild COVID-19. TCRdb reanalysed the 5' RACE reads using MiXCR and keeps one entry per CDR3 protein. The sample has under 40,000 distinct CDR3 sequences; 6.1% are singletons. The sequencing input was PBMCs or a T cell subset sorted from them (not recorded which). All receptors derive from an adult who had mild COVID-19 (a few samples of this study predate the infection). Cell type and time point are not known. Both conserved end residues are part of each CDR3. D genes are given only for firm matches. For some rows the clone size is stated as once, few or many, or as a class when expanded; others skip it.

length	size	D	V	J	DNA	CDR3
14	many	TRBD1	TRBV24-1	TRBJ2-5	TGTGCCACCAGTGAGTCAGGGGGCCTAGAGACCCAGTACTTC	CATSESGGLETQYF
14	few	TRBD1	TRBV27	TRBJ1-2	TGTGCCAGCAGCCAGACAGGGGCACTTGGTGGCTACACCTTC	CASSQTGALGGYTF
13	few	.	TRBV5-5	TRBJ2-1	TGTGCCAGCAGCTTTAGGGGCTACAATGAGCAGTTCTTC	CASSFRGYNEQFF
14	many	TRBD2	TRBV24-1	TRBJ2-3	TGTGCCTCCTCGGGGACTAGCGGAACAGATACGCAGTATTTT	CASSGTSGTDTQYF
16	.	.	TRBV20-1	TRBJ1-6	TGCAGCGCACTACCAGGTTATCCAGGGCCAAATTCACCCCTCCACTTT	CSALPGYPGPNSPLHF
13	many	TRBD2	TRBV6-2/TRBV6-3	TRBJ2-3	TGTGCCAGCCAGCGGGGGGGCTACGATACGCAGTATTTT	CASQRGGYDTQYF
19	many	.	TRBV5-1	TRBJ2-3	TGCGCCAGCAGGAACGAAAGACTACGGAGACAGGTTAGCACAGATACGCAGTATTTT	CASRNERLRRQVSTDTQYF
16	many	TRBD2	TRBV4-2	TRBJ2-3	TGTGCCAGCAGCCAAGTGCACGGGAGGAGCACAGATACGCAGTATTTT	CASSQVHGRSTDTQYF
12	many	.	TRBV7-9	TRBJ2-5	TGTGCCAGCAGCTGGGAGCAAGAGACCCAGTACTTC	CASSWEQETQYF
15	many	TRBD1	TRBV7-2	TRBJ2-3	TGTGCCAGCAGTGCAACGCCCAGGGGGACAGATACGCAGTATTTT	CASSATPRGTDTQYF
10	many	TRBD2	TRBV20-1	TRBJ2-1	TGCAGTGCGGGGACTAGCGGAGAGTTCTTC	CSAGTSGEFF
15	few	.	TRBV18	TRBJ1-1	TGTGCCAGCTCACCACCGGGCGGCCTGAACACTGAAGCTTTCTTT	CASSPPGGLNTEAFF
14	few	TRBD1	TRBV9	TRBJ2-3	TGTGCCAGCAGCGCGACAGGGGGCTCGGATACGCAGTATTTT	CASSATGGSDTQYF
16	many	.	TRBV20-1	TRBJ2-3	TGCAGTGCTAGAGATAGGCAGGGGGGGAGCACAGATACGCAGTATTTT	CSARDRQGGSTDTQYF
13	medium-sized	.	TRBV4-3	TRBJ1-1	TGCGCCAGCAGCCAACCCGGGGGTGCCGAAGCTTTCTTT	CASSQPGGAEAFF
14	many	.	TRBV3-1	TRBJ2-5	TGTGCCAGCAGCCCCCGCGCGGGCCAAGAGACCCAGTACTTC	CASSPRAGQETQYF
15	.	.	TRBV7-8	TRBJ2-7	TGTGCCAGCAGCTTAGGGTCCGACGGGACCTACGAGCAGTACTTC	CASSLGSDGTYEQYF
15	.	TRBD2	TRBV13	TRBJ2-1	TGTGCCAGCAGCAAGACTAGCGGGAGGGTAAGGGAGCAGTTCTTC	CASSKTSGRVREQFF
16	many	TRBD1	TRBV5-1	TRBJ2-2	TGCGCCAGCAGCCCCGGGACAGCGAGAACCACCGGGGAGCTGTTTTTT	CASSPGTARTTGELFF
15	few	TRBD2	TRBV6-2/TRBV6-3	TRBJ2-5	TGTGCCAGCAGTGCAAACGGGGGGAGGGTGGAGACCCAGTACTTC	CASSANGGRVETQYF
17	.	TRBD1	TRBV6-6	TRBJ2-3	TGTGCCAGCAGTTACGTCCCGGGACAGGGGGTAACAGATACGCAGTATTTT	CASSYVPGQGVTDTQYF
14	.	TRBD2	TRBV7-8	TRBJ2-3	TGTGCCAGCAGCTTAGGCGGGGGTGGAGATACGCAGTATTTT	CASSLGGGGDTQYF
13	few	.	TRBV5-1	TRBJ1-2	TGCGCCAGCAGCCCAGAAACTAACTATGGCTACACCTTC	CASSPETNYGYTF
14	many	.	TRBV20-1	TRBJ1-4	TGCAGTGCCCTCTGGCCCCGGGGAGATGAAAAACTGTTTTTT	CSALWPRGDEKLFF
15	few	.	TRBV12-3/TRBV12-4	TRBJ2-7	TGTGCCAGCAGTTTAGTACAGTCGAGCTCCTACGAGCAGTACTTC	CASSLVQSSSYEQYF
14	many	TRBD2	TRBV5-1	TRBJ2-7	TGCGCCAGCAGCACGACTAGCGGGGCCTACGAGCAGTACTTC	CASSTTSGAYEQYF
14	many	TRBD2	TRBV12-3/TRBV12-4	TRBJ2-7	TGTGCCAGCAGTTTAGGGCTAGCGGCTTACGAGCAGTACTTC	CASSLGLAAYEQYF
14	many	.	TRBV5-6	TRBJ2-5	TGTGCCAGCAGCTTGGACGGTTCTCAAGAGACCCAGTACTTC	CASSLDGSQETQYF
17	many	.	TRBV15	TRBJ2-7	TGTGCCACCAGCAGAGATTCAGGGACGGCGATCACCTACGAGCAGTACTTC	CATSRDSGTAITYEQYF